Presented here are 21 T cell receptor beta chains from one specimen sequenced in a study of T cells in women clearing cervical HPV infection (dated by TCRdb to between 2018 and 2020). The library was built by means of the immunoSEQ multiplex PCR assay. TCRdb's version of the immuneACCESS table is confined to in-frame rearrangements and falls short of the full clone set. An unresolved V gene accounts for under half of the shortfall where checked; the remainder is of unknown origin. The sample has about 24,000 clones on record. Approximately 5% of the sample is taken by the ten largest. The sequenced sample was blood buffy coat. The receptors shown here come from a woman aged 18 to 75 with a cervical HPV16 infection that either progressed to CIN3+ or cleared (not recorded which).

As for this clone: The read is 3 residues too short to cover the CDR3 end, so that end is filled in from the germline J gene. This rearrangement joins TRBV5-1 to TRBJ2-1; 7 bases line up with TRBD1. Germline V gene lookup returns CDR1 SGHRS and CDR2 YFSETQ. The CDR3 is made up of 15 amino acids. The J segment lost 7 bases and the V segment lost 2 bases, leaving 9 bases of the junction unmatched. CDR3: CASSLRTGDGNEQFF. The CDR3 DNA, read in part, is TGCGCCAGCAGCTTAAGAACAGGGGATGGGAATGAG.

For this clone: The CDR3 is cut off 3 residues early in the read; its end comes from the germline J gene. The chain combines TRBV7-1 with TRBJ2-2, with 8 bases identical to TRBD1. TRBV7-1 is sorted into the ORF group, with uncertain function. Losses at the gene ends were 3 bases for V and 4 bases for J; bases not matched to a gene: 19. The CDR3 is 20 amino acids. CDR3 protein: CASSSPSPDPGQVSTGELFF. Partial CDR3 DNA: TGTGCCAGCAGCTCCCCTTCTCCGGATCCGGGACAGGTGAGCACCGGGGAG.

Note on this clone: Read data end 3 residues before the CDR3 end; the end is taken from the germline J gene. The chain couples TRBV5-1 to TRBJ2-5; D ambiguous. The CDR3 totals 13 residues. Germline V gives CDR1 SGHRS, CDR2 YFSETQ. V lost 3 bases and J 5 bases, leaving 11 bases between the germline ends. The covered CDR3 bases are TGCGCCAGCAGCTCCCCAGGTTATGAGACC. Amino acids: CASSSPGYET. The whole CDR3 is CASSSPGYETQYF.

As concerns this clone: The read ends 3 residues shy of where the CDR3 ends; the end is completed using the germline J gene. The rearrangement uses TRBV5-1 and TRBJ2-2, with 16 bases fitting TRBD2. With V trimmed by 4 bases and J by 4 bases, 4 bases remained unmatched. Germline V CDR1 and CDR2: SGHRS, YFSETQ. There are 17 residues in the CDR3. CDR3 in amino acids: CASSPGTSGGATGELFF. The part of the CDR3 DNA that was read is TGCGCCAGCAGCCCAGGGACTAGCGGGGGGGCCACCGGGGAG.

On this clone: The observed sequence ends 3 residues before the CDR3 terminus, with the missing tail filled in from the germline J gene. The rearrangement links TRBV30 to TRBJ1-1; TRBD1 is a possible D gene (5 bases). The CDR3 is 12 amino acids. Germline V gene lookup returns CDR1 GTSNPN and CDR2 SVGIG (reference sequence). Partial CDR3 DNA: TGTGCCTGGAGAAAGGTTGAGGGGCGA. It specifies CAWRKVEGR. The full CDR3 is CAWRKVEGRAFF.

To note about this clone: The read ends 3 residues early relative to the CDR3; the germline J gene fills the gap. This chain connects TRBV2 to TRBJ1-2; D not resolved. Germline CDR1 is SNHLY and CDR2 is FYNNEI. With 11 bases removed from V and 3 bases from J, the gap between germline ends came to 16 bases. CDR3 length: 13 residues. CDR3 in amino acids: CAGSEEGYYGYTF. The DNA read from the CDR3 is TGTGCCGGGTCTGAGGAGGGCTACTATGGC. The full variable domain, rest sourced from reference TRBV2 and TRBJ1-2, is EPEVTQTPSHQVTQMGQEVILRCVPISNHLYFYWYRQILGQKVEFLVSFYNNEISEKSEIFDDQFSVERPDGSNFTLKIRSTKLEDSAMYFCAGSEEGYYGYTFGSGTRLTVV.

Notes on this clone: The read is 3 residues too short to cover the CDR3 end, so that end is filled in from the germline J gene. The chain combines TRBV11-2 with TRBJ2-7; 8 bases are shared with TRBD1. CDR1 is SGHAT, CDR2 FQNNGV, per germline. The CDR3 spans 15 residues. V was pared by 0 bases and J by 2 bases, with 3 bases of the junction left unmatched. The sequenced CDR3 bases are TGTGCCAGCAGCTTAGACTGGACAGGGACCTACGAG. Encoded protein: CASSLDWTGTYE. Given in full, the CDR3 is CASSLDWTGTYEQYF.

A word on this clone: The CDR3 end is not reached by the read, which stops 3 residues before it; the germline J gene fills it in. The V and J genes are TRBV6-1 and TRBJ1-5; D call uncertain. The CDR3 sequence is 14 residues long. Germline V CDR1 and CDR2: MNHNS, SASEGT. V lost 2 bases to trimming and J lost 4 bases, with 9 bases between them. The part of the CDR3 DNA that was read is TGTGCCAGCAGTGAAAGGCCGCTTAATCAGCCC. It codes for CASSERPLNQP. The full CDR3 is CASSERPLNQPQHF.

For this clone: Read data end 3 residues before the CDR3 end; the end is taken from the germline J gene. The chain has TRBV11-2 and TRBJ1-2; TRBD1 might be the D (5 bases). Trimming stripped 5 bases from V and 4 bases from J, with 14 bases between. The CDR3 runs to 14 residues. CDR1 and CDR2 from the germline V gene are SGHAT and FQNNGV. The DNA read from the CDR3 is TGTGCCAGCAGCCCTACGGTGGGGGGCTATGGC. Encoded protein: CASSPTVGGYG. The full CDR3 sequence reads CASSPTVGGYGYTF.

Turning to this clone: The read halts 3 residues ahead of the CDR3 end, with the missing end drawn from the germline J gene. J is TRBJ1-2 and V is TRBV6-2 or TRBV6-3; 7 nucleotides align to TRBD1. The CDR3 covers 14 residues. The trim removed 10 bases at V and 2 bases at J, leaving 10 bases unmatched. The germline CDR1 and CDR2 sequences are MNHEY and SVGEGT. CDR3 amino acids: CATGGDRENYGYTF. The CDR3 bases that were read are TGTGCCACCGGGGGGGACAGAGAGAACTATGGC.

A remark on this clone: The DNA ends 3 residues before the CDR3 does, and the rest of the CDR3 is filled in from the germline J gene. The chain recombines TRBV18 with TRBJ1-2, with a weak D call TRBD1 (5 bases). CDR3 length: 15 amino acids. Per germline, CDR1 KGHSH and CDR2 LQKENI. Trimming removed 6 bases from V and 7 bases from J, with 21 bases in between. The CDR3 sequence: CASSPIGDGGRGYTF. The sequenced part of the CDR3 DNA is TGTGCCAGCTCCCCTATAGGGGACGGGGGACGTGGC.

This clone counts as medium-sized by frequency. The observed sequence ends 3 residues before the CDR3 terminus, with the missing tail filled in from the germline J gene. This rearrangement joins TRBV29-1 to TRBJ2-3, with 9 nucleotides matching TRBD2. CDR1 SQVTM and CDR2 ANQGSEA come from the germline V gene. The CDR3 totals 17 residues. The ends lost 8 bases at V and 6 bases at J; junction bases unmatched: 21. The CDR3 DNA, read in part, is TGCAGCCCTGCGGGTATCCCTAGCGGGGCCCATGGGGATACG. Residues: CSPAGIPSGAHGDT. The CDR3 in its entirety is CSPAGIPSGAHGDTQYF.

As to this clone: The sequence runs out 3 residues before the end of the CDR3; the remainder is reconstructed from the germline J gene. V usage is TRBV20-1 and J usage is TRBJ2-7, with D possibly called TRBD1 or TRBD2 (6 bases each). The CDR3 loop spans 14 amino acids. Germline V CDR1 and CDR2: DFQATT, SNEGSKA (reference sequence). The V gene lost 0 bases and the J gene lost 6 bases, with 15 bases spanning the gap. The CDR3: CSARDGRKGGEQYF. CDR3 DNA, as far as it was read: TGCAGTGCTAGAGATGGGAGGAAAGGGGGCGAG.

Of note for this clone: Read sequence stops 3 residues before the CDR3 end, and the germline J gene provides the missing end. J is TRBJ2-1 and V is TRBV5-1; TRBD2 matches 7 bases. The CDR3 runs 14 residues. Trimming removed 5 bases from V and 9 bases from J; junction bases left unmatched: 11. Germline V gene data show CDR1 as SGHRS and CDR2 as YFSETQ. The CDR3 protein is CASSLAGDYVEQFF. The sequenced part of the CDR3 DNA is TGCGCCAGCAGTCTCGCGGGAGATTATGTTGAG. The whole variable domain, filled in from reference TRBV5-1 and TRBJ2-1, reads KAGVTQTPRYLIKTRGQQVTLSCSPISGHRSVSWYQQTPGQGLQFLFEYFSETQRNKGNFPGRFSGRQFSNSRSEMNVSTLELGDSALYLCASSLAGDYVEQFFGPGTRLTVL.

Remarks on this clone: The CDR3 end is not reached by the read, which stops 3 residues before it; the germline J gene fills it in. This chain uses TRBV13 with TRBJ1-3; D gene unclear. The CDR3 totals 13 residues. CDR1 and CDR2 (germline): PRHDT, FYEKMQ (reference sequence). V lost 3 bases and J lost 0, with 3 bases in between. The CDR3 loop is CASSFNSGNTIYF. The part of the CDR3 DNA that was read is TGTGCCAGCAGCTTTAACTCTGGAAACACC.

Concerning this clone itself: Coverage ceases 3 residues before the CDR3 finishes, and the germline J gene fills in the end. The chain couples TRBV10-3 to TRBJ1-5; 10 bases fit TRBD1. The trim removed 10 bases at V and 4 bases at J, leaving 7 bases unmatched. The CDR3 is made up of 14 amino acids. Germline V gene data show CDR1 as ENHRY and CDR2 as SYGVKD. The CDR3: CASGTGDANQPQHF. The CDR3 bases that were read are TGTGCCAGTGGGACAGGGGACGCAAATCAGCCC.

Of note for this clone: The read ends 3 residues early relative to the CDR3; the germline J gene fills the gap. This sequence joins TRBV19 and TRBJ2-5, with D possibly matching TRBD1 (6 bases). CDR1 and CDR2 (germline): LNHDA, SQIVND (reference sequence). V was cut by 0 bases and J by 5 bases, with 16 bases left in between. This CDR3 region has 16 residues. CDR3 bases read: TGTGCCAGTAGTATAGAATCCGGGGCAGGGGTGGAGACC. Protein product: CASSIESGAGVET. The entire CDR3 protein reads CASSIESGAGVETQYF.

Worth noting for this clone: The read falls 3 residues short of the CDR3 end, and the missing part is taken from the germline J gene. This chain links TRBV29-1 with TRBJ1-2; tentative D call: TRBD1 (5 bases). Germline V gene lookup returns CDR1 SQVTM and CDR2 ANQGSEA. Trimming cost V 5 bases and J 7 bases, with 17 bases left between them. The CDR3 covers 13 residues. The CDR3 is CSVFFVTGLGYTF. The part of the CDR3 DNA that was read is TGCAGCGTTTTCTTTGTTACAGGCCTTGGC.

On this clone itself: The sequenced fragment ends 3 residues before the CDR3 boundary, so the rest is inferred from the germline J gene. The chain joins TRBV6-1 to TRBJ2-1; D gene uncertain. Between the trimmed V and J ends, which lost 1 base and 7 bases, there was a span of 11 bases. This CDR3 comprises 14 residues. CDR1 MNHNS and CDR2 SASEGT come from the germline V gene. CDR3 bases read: TGTGCCAGCAGTGAAGGGGCTATGGGTAATGAG. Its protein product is CASSEGAMGNE. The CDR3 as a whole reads CASSEGAMGNEQFF.

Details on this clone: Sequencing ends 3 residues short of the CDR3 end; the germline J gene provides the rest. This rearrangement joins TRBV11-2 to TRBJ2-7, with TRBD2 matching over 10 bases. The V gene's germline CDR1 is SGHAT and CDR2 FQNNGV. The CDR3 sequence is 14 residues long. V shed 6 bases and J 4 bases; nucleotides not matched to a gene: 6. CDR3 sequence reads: CASSSRTSGYEQYF. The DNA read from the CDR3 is TGTGCCAGCAGTAGCCGGACTAGCGGTTACGAG. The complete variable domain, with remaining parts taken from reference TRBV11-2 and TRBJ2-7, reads EAGVAQSPRYKIIEKRQSVAFWCNPISGHATLYWYQQILGQGPKLLIQFQNNGVVDDSQLPKDRFSAERLKGVDSTLKIQPAKLEDSAVYLCASSSRTSGYEQYFGPGTRLTVT.

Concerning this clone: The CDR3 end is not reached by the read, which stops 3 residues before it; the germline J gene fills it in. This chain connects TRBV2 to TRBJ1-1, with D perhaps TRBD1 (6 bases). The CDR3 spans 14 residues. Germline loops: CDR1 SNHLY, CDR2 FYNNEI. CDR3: CASSEVYGQQEAFF. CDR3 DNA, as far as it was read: TGTGCCAGCAGTGAAGTTTATGGACAGCAAGAA.